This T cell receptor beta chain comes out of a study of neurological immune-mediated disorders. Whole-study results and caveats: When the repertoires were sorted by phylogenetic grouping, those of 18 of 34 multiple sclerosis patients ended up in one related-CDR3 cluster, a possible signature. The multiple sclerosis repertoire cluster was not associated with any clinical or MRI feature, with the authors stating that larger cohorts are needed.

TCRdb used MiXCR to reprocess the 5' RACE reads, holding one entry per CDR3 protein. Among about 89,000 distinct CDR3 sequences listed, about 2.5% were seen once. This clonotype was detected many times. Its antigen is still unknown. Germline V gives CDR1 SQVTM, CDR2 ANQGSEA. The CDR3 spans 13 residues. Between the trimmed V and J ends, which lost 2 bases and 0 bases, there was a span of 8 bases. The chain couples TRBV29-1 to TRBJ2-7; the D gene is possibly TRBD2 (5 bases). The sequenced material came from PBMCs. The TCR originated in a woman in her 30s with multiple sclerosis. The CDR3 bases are TGCAGCGTTGAAACGGGGAGCTCCTACGAGCAGTACTTC. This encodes CSVETGSSYEQYF.